This T cell receptor beta chain is from a study of blood T cell repertoires in COVID-19. For the study at large: Researchers got acute and convalescent COVID-19 samples from the United States, Italy and Spain. Sample material is recorded as cDNA or gDNA derived from T cells, B-cell-depleted T cells, or PBMCs.

Generated by immunoSEQ multiplex PCR, the TCRdb table keeps only in-frame clones and is missing some. There are about 250,000 clones in the sample; over 80% occur only once, and more than 5.5% lies in the top ten. This CDR3 contains 12 residues. V was shortened by 4 bases and J by 11 bases, with 15 bases between the two germline ends. Germline values: CDR1 SQVTM, CDR2 ANQGSEA. The sequenced sample consisted of peripheral blood. V usage is TRBV29-1 and J usage is TRBJ2-1; unclear D gene. This receptor was taken from a human donor in a cohort sampled during active COVID-19. This CDR3 reads CSVAVVERKQFF. The CDR3 coding sequence is TGCAGCGTTGCAGTGGTCGAACGAAAGCAGTTCTTC.